These 2 T cell receptor beta chains share one sample of origin, sequenced in a study of cytomegalovirus exposure and HLA in healthy donors. 13 Jbeta primers and 60 Vbeta primers were used for the PCR. The assay was immunoSEQ multiplex PCR, and TCRdb's table has in-frame clones only and misses some. Of 100,000 to 150,000 clones in the sample, roughly 82% were seen once. Material: PBMCs. These receptors were collected from a woman aged 55 to 70 in good health and CMV-seropositive.

The chain joins TRBV4-2 to TRBJ2-2, with 8 positions matching TRBD2. Germline-derived CDR1 and CDR2 are LGHNA and YNFKEQ. This CDR3 has 20 residues. Trimming took 3 bases from V and 4 from J; bases not matched to a gene: 19. The chain's CDR3 is CASSHPSTSETRVVTGELFF. The CDR3 region has the DNA TGTGCCAGCAGCCATCCCTCGACTAGCGAGACTAGAGTTGTCACCGGGGAGCTGTTTTTT.

The J gene is TRBJ1-1, the V gene TRBV27; D is unclear. Germline V CDR1 and CDR2: MNHEY, SMNVEV (reference sequence). The V end was cut by 4 bases, the J end by 2 bases, with 14 bases between. The CDR3 spans 15 residues. CDR3 nucleotide sequence: TGTGCCAGCAGTTCCCGGGTCGGAGGAAACACTGAAGCTTTCTTT. Translated, it gives CASSSRVGGNTEAFF.